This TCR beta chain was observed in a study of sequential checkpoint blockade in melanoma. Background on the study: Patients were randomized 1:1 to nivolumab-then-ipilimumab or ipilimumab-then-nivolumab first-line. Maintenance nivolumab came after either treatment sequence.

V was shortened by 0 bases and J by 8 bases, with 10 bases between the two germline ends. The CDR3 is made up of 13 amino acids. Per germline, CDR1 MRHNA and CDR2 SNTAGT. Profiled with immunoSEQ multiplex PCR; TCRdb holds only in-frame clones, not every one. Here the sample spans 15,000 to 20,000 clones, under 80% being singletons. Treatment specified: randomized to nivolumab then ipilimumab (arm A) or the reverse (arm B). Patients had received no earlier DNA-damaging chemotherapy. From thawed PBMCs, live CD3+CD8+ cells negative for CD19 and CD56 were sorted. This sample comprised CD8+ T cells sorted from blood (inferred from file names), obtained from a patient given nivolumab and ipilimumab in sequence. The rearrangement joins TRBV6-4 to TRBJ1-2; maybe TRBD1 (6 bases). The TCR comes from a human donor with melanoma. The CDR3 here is CASSDSAGEGYTF. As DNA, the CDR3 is TGTGCCAGCAGTGACTCGGCAGGGGAAGGCTACACCTTC.